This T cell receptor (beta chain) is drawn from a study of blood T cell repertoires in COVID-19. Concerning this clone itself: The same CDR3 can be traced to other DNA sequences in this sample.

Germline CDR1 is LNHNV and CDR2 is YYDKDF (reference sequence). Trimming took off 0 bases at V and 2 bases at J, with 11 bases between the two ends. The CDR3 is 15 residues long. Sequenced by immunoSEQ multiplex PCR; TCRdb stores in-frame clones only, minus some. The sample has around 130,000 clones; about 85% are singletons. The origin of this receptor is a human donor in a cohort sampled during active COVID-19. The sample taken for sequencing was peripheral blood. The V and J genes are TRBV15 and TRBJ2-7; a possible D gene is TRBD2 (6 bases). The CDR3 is CATSRELGGTYEQYV. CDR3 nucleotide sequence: TGTGCCACCAGCAGAGAACTGGGCGGGACCTACGAGCAGTACGTC.